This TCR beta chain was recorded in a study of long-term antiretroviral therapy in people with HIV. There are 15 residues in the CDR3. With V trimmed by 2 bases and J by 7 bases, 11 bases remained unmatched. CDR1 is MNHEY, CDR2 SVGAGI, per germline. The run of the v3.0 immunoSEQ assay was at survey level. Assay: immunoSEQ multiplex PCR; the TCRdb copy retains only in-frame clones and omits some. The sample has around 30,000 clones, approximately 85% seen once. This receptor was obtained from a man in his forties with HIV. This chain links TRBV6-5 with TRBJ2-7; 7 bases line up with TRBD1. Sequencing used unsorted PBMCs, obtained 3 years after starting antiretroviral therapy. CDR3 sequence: CASSYEGQEPWEQYF. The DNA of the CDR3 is TGTGCCAGCAGTTACGAAGGACAGGAACCCTGGGAGCAGTACTTC.